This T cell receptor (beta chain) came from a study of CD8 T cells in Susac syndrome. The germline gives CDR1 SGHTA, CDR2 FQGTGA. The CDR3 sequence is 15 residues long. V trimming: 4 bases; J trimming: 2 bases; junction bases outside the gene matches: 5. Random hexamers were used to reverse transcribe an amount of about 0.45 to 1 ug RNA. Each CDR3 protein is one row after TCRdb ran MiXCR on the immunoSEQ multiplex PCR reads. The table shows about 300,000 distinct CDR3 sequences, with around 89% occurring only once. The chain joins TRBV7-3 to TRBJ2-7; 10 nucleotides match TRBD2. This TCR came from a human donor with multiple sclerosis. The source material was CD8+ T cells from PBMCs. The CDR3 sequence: CASSSGLAEPYEQYF. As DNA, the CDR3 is TGTGCCAGCAGCTCCGGACTAGCGGAGCCCTACGAGCAGTACTTC.